The sequence of this TCR beta chain was determined in a study of T cell repertoires in cytomegalovirus infection. Study at large: Public signatures in TCR beta pointed to CMV infection and matching HLA type. Overall study results and limits: The ex vivo response showed dominance by HLA-C-restricted CMV-specific TCR beta clonotypes.

TCRdb reanalysed the reads using MiXCR and keeps one entry per CDR3 protein. The table has approximately 260,000 distinct CDR3 sequences, roughly a fifth seen once. V shed 5 bases, J shed 4 bases, and the junction held 15 bases outside the gene matches. The germline V gene has CDR1 MNHNS and CDR2 SASEGT. This CDR3 is 18 amino acids long. This clonotype was counted ten times or more. Its antigen is unknown. V and J are TRBV6-1 and TRBJ2-1; 9 nucleotides agree with TRBD2. The sequences come from cultured PBMCs, collected from culture after CMV antigen stimulation. This receptor was taken from a human donor in good health (CMV status not recorded). Some clones in this sample may be carry-over from other donors' samples. The CDR3 here is CASSYSLPGTSWYNEQFF. The CDR3 nucleotides are TGTGCCAGCAGTTACAGCCTTCCCGGGACTAGCTGGTACAATGAGCAGTTCTTC.